Reported below is one TCR beta chain. CDR3 length: 14 amino acids. This entry comes from a study of OX40 agonist ivuxolimab in advanced cancers. Assay used: immunoSEQ multiplex PCR; TCRdb lists only in-frame clones, some missing. The table includes under 50,000 clones, 88% detected once. The sequence came from an adult with an advanced solid tumor such as melanoma, head and neck, liver or kidney cancer. Source: CD4+ or CD8+ T cells sorted from blood, taken in a trial of the OX40 agonist ivuxolimab. The chain employs TRBV21-1 and TRBJ2-1; TRBD1 reflects the table's D call only, with no check against the DNA. TRBV21-1 is listed as a pseudogene. The DNA for the CDR3 is TGTGCCAGCAGCAAGGAGGACAGGGGACATGAGCAGTTCTTC. This encodes CASSKEDRGHEQFF.